The 8 T cell receptor beta chains listed next were all sequenced from one sample in a study of blood T cell repertoires in COVID-19. TCRdb's copy holds only in-frame clones and misses some; the assay was immunoSEQ multiplex PCR. Of around 250,000 clones detected, around nine tenths appear once; the ten largest clones hold just under 9%. Specimen: peripheral blood. These receptors originate from a man aged 40-55 years with active or convalescent COVID-19.

The chain employs TRBV2 and TRBJ2-7; TRBD1 matches 10 bases. V was pared by 11 bases and J by 6 bases, with 7 bases of the junction left unmatched. CDR3 size: 12 residues. Germline loops: CDR1 SNHLY, CDR2 FYNNEI. The CDR3 here is CAEGTGEREQYF. The CDR3, as DNA: TGTGCCGAAGGGACAGGGGAGCGCGAGCAGTACTTC. The full variable domain, in which reference TRBV2 and TRBJ2-7 provide the parts outside the CDR3, is EPEVTQTPSHQVTQMGQEVILRCVPISNHLYFYWYRQILGQKVEFLVSFYNNEISEKSEIFDDQFSVERPDGSNFTLKIRSTKLEDSAMYFCAEGTGEREQYFGPGTRLTVT.

The gene calls are TRBV6-5 and TRBJ1-4; D uncertain. Trimming took off 6 bases at V and 3 bases at J, with 14 bases between the two ends. Germline V gene sequence: CDR1 MNHEY, CDR2 SVGAGI. The CDR3 length is 15 residues. In DNA form, the CDR3 reads TGTGCCAGCAGCCCCCAACGGTTGGCTAATGAAAAACTGTTTTTT. Protein product: CASSPQRLANEKLFF.

This rearrangement joins TRBV6-5 to TRBJ1-6; TRBD1 matches at 7 bases. This CDR3 has 12 residues. With 7 bases clipped from V and 7 bases from J, the junction kept 1 base outside the gene matches. The germline V gene encodes CDR1 MNHEY and CDR2 SVGAGI. The CDR3 spells CASTRGNSPLHF. The CDR3 region has the DNA TGTGCCAGCACCAGGGGGAATTCACCCCTCCACTTT.

This chain connects TRBV3-1 (or the pseudogene TRBV3-2) to TRBJ1-1, with D perhaps matching TRBD1 (5 bases). The CDR3 consists of 15 residues. Germline V CDR1 and CDR2: LGHDT, YNNKEL (reference sequence). V was pared by 0 bases and J by 2 bases, with 10 bases between. The CDR3: CASSQDVGANTEAFF. The CDR3 DNA reads as TGTGCCAGCAGCCAAGATGTAGGGGCCAACACTGAAGCTTTCTTT.

This rearrangement joins TRBV3-1 (or the pseudogene TRBV3-2) to TRBJ1-2; D is possibly TRBD1 (6 bases). The CDR3 sequence is 15 residues long. CDR1 is LGHDT, CDR2 YNNKEL, per germline (reference sequence). The V gene lost 2 bases and the J gene lost 6 bases, with 16 bases spanning the gap. The CDR3 DNA reads as TGTGCCAGCAGCCAACGTCAGGGACATGGGAATGGCTACACCTTC. Translation gives CASSQRQGHGNGYTF.

The chain joins TRBV30 to TRBJ1-6; D gene unclear. The CDR3 consists of 13 residues. CDR1 is GTSNPN and CDR2 is SVGIG in the germline V gene (reference sequence). With 4 bases removed from V and 6 bases from J, the gap between germline ends came to 10 bases. The CDR3: CAWKSQVNSPLHF. CDR3 DNA: TGTGCCTGGAAAAGCCAGGTTAATTCACCCCTCCACTTT.

The chain combines TRBV11-2 with TRBJ2-7; 9 bases agree with TRBD1. V lost 3 bases, J lost 2 bases, and 8 bases stayed unmatched. This CDR3 has 16 residues. CDR1 is SGHAT and CDR2 is FQNNGV in the germline V gene. The CDR3 DNA follows: TGTGCCAGCAGCTTGGAGGCCGGGACAGGGCCCTACGAGCAGTACTTC. This codes for CASSLEAGTGPYEQYF.

This chain links TRBV19 with TRBJ1-1; D unclear. Trimming cost V 3 bases and J 6 bases, with 14 bases left between them. Germline lookup yields CDR1 LNHDA and CDR2 SQIVND (reference sequence). There are 14 residues in the CDR3. The CDR3 coding sequence is TGTGCCAGTAGTATCAGTGACATCGAACCTGAAGCTTTCTTT. Its translation is CASSISDIEPEAFF. Based on the CDR3 plus reference TRBV19 and TRBJ1-1, the full variable domain is DGGITQSPKYLFRKEGQNVTLSCEQNLNHDAMYWYRQDPGQGLRLIYYSQIVNDFQKGDIAEGYSVSREKKESFPLTVTSAQKNPTAFYLCASSISDIEPEAFFGQGTRLTVV.